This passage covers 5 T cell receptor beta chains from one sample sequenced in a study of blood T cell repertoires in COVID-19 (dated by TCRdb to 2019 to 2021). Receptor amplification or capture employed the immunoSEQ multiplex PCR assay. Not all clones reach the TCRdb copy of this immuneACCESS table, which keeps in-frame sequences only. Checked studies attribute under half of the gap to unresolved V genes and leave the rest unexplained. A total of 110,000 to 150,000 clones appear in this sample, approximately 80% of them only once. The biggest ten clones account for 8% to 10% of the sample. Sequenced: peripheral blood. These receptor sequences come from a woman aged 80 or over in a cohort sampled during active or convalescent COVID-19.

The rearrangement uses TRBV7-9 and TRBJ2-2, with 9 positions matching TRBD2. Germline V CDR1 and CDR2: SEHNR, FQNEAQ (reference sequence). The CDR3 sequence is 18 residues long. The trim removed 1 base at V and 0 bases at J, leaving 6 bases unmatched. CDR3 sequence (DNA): TGTGCCAGCAGCTTAGTGCGGGGGGGTTCCGCGAACACCGGGGAGCTGTTTTTT. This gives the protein CASSLVRGGSANTGELFF.

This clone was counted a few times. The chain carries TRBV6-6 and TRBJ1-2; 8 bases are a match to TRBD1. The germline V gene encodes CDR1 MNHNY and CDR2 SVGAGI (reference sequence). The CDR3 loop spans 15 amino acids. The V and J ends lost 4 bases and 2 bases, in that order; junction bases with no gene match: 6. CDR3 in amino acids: CASSSLRQGNYGYTF. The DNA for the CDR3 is TGTGCCAGCAGTTCCCTAAGACAGGGGAACTATGGCTACACCTTC.

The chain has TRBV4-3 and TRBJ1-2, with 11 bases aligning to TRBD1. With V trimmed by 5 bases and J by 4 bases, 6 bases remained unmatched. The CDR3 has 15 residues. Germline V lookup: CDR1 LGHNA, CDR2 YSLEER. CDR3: CASSTEGQGVYGYTF. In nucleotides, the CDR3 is TGCGCCAGCAGCACGGAGGGACAGGGGGTCTATGGCTACACCTTC.

CDR3 residues: CASSLFGTQYF. CDR3 in DNA: TGTGCCAGCAGCCTATTCGGGACCCAGTACTTC. The genes are TRBV4-2 and TRBJ2-5; D is undetermined. CDR1 and CDR2 (germline): LGHNA, YNFKEQ. The CDR3 totals 11 residues. With 4 bases removed from V and 7 bases from J, the gap between germline ends came to 7 bases.

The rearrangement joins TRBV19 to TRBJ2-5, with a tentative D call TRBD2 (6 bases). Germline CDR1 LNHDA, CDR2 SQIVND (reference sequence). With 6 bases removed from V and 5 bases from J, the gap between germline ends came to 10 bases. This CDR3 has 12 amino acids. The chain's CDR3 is CASSSGWETQYF. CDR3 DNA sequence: TGTGCCAGTAGCAGCGGGTGGGAGACCCAGTACTTC.